The present entry profiles one T cell receptor (beta chain) with its context. This specimen belongs to a study of OX40 agonist ivuxolimab in advanced cancers. Generated by immunoSEQ multiplex PCR, the TCRdb table keeps only in-frame clones and is missing some. The data show more than 70,000 clones, about 80% seen once. Germline lookup yields CDR1 LGHNA and CDR2 YSLEER. There are 11 residues in the CDR3. V was shortened by 4 bases and J by 2 bases, with 0 bases between the two germline ends. The sample consisted of CD4+ or CD8+ T cells sorted from blood, taken in a trial of the OX40 agonist ivuxolimab. The chain employs TRBV4-3 and TRBJ2-1; D call uncertain. The sequence was collected from an adult with an advanced solid tumor such as melanoma, head and neck, liver or kidney cancer. CDR3 sequence (DNA): TGCGCCAGCAGCCCCTACAATGAGCAGTTCTTC. Protein: CASSPYNEQFF.